This TCR beta chain derives from a study of blood T cell repertoires in COVID-19. Whole-study context: The United States, Italy and Spain supplied acute and convalescent COVID-19 samples. PBMCs, B-cell-depleted T cells, or T cells were the source of the cDNA or gDNA that made up the material.

As handled by the study authors: How many nucleated cells were present was estimated from reference gene primer amplification. Assay: immunoSEQ multiplex PCR; the TCRdb copy retains only in-frame clones and omits some. For V, J and clone size, that table is used; D and trimming come from the DNA. This sample has about 230,000 clones; roughly 85% occur once, and the top ten carry less than 6.5%. Germline CDR1 KGHSH, CDR2 LQKENI. V was shortened by 9 bases and J by 5 bases, with 14 bases between the two germline ends. The CDR3 is made up of 13 amino acids. This clone was recorded only once. J is TRBJ1-5 and V is TRBV18; D not certain. Sequencing used peripheral blood. This receptor was taken from a man aged 45-65 years with COVID-19, enrolled during active disease. CDR3 bases: TGTGCCAGTTCCACTTTCCAATATCAGCCCCAGCATTTT. Protein sequence: CASSTFQYQPQHF.